The clone carrying this TCR beta chain was picked up a small number of times. Its antigen is unidentified. Losses at the gene ends were 1 base for V and 4 bases for J; bases not matched to a gene: 4. Per the germline V gene, CDR1 is MNHEY and CDR2 is SVGEGT. The length of the CDR3 is 16 residues. TCRdb reanalysed the 5' RACE reads using MiXCR and keeps one entry per CDR3 protein. Of more than 650,000 distinct CDR3 sequences listed, about an eighth are singletons. The data were obtained in a study of CD8 T cells in ankylosing spondylitis. Study-level results: Disease-linked clones were reportedly significantly enriched in matched ankylosing spondylitis synovial fluid. A TCR beta motif of 8 or 9 highly homologous variants appeared characteristic of ankylosing spondylitis blood. In peripheral blood, disease-linked CD8+ clones occurred at relatively low frequencies.

The TCR originated in a male donor with ankylosing spondylitis. J is TRBJ2-2 and V is TRBV6-2 or TRBV6-3, with TRBD1 matching 9 bases. The sample was blood, either unsorted or a sorted T cell fraction (not recorded which). CDR3 DNA sequence: TGTGCCAGCAGTTACTTGGGACAGGGAAGCACCGGGGAGCTGTTTTTT. Its translation: CASSYLGQGSTGELFF.